Below are 16 T cell receptor beta chains sequenced from a single sample in a study of CD8 T cells in Susac syndrome. RNA amounts of roughly 0.5 to 1 ug underwent reverse transcription with random hexamers. Using its own MiXCR run on the immunoSEQ multiplex PCR reads, TCRdb lists one record per CDR3 protein. The sample has 250,000 to 300,000 distinct CDR3 sequences, roughly 85% seen once. Specimen: CD8+ T cells from PBMCs. All receptors come from a human donor with multiple sclerosis.

The rearrangement joins TRBV7-8 to TRBJ2-7; D call uncertain. The CDR3 extends over 14 amino acids. Between the trimmed V and J ends, which lost 4 bases and 0 bases, there was a span of 10 bases. Germline-derived CDR1 and CDR2 are SGHVS and FQNEAQ. The CDR3: CASSWQEISYEQYF. The CDR3 DNA reads TGTGCCAGCAGCTGGCAGGAGATCTCCTACGAGCAGTACTTC.

The chain is built from TRBV6-2 or TRBV6-3 and TRBJ2-2, with D tentatively TRBD2 (6 bases). The CDR3 contains 16 residues. Per the germline V gene, CDR1 is MNHEY and CDR2 is SVGEGT. V lost 2 bases, J lost 1 base, and 11 bases lay in between. The CDR3 sequence is CASSYQRVLNTGELFF. CDR3 bases: TGTGCCAGCAGTTACCAGCGGGTCCTGAACACCGGGGAGCTGTTTTTT.

The V and J genes are TRBV3-1 and TRBJ2-7; tentatively, D is TRBD1 or TRBD2 (5 bases each). The germline V gene encodes CDR1 LGHDT and CDR2 YNNKEL (reference sequence). V lost 4 bases and J 5 bases, leaving 18 bases between the germline ends. CDR3 length: 15 residues. The chain's CDR3 is CASSRTPGWGHEQYF. The CDR3 DNA is TGTGCCAGCAGCCGAACTCCGGGGTGGGGCCACGAGCAGTACTTC.

The J gene is TRBJ1-5, the V gene TRBV28; D gene ambiguous. There are 16 residues in the CDR3. Trimming cost V 2 bases and J 0 bases, with 11 bases left between them. From germline, CDR1 is MDHEN and CDR2 SYDVKM. CDR3 sequence reads: CASSLEGGISNQPQHF. CDR3 nucleotide sequence: TGTGCCAGCAGTTTAGAGGGCGGAATTAGCAATCAGCCCCAGCATTTT.

V gene TRBV7-3 combines with J gene TRBJ2-1, with D possibly being TRBD2 (5 bases). The CDR3 runs to 15 residues. The ends were cut back, 5 bases at V and 4 bases at J, with 15 bases in the middle. CDR1 and CDR2 from the germline V gene are SGHTA and FQGTGA. The CDR3 spells CASSTPGSRYNEQFF. CDR3 nucleotides: TGTGCCAGCAGCACACCGGGGAGTAGGTACAATGAGCAGTTCTTC. Full variable domain (rest looked up from reference TRBV7-3 and TRBJ2-1): GAGVSQTPSNKVTEKGKYVELRCDPISGHTALYWYRQSLGQGPEFLIYFQGTGAADDSGLPNDRFFAVRPEGSVSTLKIQRTERGDSAVYLCASSTPGSRYNEQFFGPGTRLTVL.

The rearrangement uses TRBV30 and TRBJ1-2, with TRBD1 matching over 7 bases. V gave up 7 bases and J gave up 4 bases; unmatched junction bases: 12. The CDR3 has 14 amino acids. CDR1 and CDR2 (germline): GTSNPN, SVGIG (reference sequence). The CDR3, as DNA: TGTGCCTCCTACCGACAGGGTGACATCTATGGCTACACCTTC. Translation: CASYRQGDIYGYTF.

The chain links TRBV25-1 to TRBJ1-2, with TRBD1 matching 8 bases. The length of the CDR3 is 14 residues. Germline CDR1 MGHDK, CDR2 SYGVNS. Trimming cost V 5 bases and J 3 bases; bases outside gene matches: 5. This CDR3 reads CASSNRGRDYGYTF. The CDR3 DNA follows: TGTGCCAGCAGTAACAGGGGGAGAGACTATGGCTACACCTTC.

V and J are TRBV9 and TRBJ2-7; D remains unclear. The CDR3 extends over 15 amino acids. Germline lookup yields CDR1 SGDLS and CDR2 YYNGEE. Trimming stripped 4 bases from V and 3 bases from J, with 17 bases between. CDR3 region: CASSPSHNRFYEQYF. The CDR3 DNA sequence: TGTGCCAGCAGCCCCTCTCATAATCGGTTCTACGAGCAGTACTTC.

The rearrangement joins TRBV20-1 to TRBJ2-3; the match to TRBD1 covers 9 bases. The CDR3 contains 16 residues. Trimming at V came to 4 bases and at J to 1 base, leaving 9 bases not matched to a gene. Germline CDR1 DFQATT, CDR2 SNEGSKA (reference sequence). The CDR3 region is CSANMDRGIRTDTQYF. CDR3 bases: TGCAGTGCTAATATGGACAGGGGAATTCGCACAGATACGCAGTATTTT.

The V call is TRBV29-1, the J call TRBJ2-7; 7 bases map to TRBD2. The CDR3 spans 12 residues. The germline CDR1 and CDR2 sequences are SQVTM and ANQGSEA. The V and J ends lost 4 bases and 2 bases, in that order; junction bases with no gene match: 2. This CDR3 is CSVASGAYEQYF. The DNA of the CDR3 is TGCAGCGTTGCTAGCGGAGCCTACGAGCAGTACTTC.

The chain links TRBV7-6 to TRBJ2-1; possibly TRBD2 for D (5 bases). The V end lost 5 bases, the J end lost 12 bases, and 23 bases lay between the germline ends. The CDR3 consists of 15 residues. CDR1 and CDR2 from the germline V gene are SGHVS and FNYEAQ. The CDR3 here is CASSGREGPLHGQFF. As DNA, the CDR3 is TGTGCCAGCAGCGGCCGGGAAGGTCCCCTACACGGGCAGTTCTTC.

The chain employs TRBV5-1 and TRBJ2-1; 9 bases fit TRBD2. This CDR3 region has 18 residues. Germline V gene sequence: CDR1 SGHRS, CDR2 YFSETQ. V was clipped by 0 bases and J by 6 bases; unmatched bases: 13. In DNA, the CDR3 is TGCGCCAGCAGCTTGGTAGGTAGCGGGAGCAAGGTTATCAATGAGCAGTTCTTC. Translating it yields CASSLVGSGSKVINEQFF.

This chain links TRBV12-3 or TRBV12-4 with TRBJ2-1, with 7 nucleotides matching TRBD1. Trimming at V came to 6 bases and at J to 4 bases, leaving 9 bases not matched to a gene. The CDR3 covers 15 residues. The CDR3 loop reads CASSSTGQQYNEQFF. The CDR3 DNA follows: TGTGCCAGCAGCTCGACGGGACAGCAGTACAATGAGCAGTTCTTC.

The CDR3 DNA reads as TGTGCCAGCAGTTTACCGGTCTGGGGAAACACCGGGGAGCTGTTTTTT. Translation: CASSLPVWGNTGELFF. V usage is TRBV28 and J usage is TRBJ2-2; D is ambiguous. The V and J ends lost 2 bases and 2 bases respectively, with 12 bases between them. CDR1 and CDR2 from the germline V gene are MDHEN and SYDVKM. The CDR3 covers 16 residues.

V and J are TRBV2 and TRBJ2-7, with D hard to call. Germline assignment: CDR1 SNHLY and CDR2 FYNNEI. Deletions cut 4 bases from V and 6 bases from J, with 13 bases between. CDR3 size: 13 residues. The chain's CDR3 is CASSVWVSTEQYF. In DNA form, the CDR3 reads TGTGCCAGCAGTGTCTGGGTCTCGACCGAGCAGTACTTC.

This chain connects TRBV4-1 to TRBJ2-7; 8 bases are shared with TRBD2. With V trimmed by 1 base and J by 4 bases, 6 bases remained unmatched. Germline V gene lookup returns CDR1 MGHRA and CDR2 YSYEKL. CDR3 size: 15 residues. The CDR3 nucleotides read TGCGCCAGCAGCCAAGCAGCGGGAGAAGCATACGAGCAGTACTTC. Amino acid sequence: CASSQAAGEAYEQYF.